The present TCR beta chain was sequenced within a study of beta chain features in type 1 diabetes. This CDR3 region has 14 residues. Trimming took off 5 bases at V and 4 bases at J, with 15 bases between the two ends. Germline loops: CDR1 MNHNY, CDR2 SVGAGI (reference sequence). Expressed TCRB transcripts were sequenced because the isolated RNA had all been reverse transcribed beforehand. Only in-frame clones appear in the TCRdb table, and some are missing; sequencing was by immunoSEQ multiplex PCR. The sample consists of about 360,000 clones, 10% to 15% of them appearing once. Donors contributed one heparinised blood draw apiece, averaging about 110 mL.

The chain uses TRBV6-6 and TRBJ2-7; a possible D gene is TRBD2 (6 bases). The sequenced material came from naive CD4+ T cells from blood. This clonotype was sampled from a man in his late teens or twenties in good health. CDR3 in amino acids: CASSRSAGSYEQYF. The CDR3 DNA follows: TGTGCCAGCAGTCGAAGCGCGGGAAGTTACGAGCAGTACTTC.